The source of this T cell receptor (beta chain) is a study of Graves' ophthalmopathy and Graves' hyperthyroidism. Reliance was placed on clinical symptoms, serum thyroxine, TRAb, thyroid ultrasound and orbital computed tomography for diagnosis. RNA transcripts were the source from which TCR beta CDR3 regions were amplified. HTBI primers were employed in first-round RT-PCR, then a second-round multiplex PCR followed. TCRdb reprocessed the multiplex PCR reads via MiXCR and lists one record per CDR3 protein. The table has 360,000 or so distinct CDR3 sequences, approximately 16% seen once. Germline lookup yields CDR1 SGHTA and CDR2 FQGNSA. The CDR3 is 13 amino acids. Trimming stripped 6 bases from V and 2 bases from J, with 5 bases between. This clonotype was recorded many times. As yet, its antigen is unknown. Study results and limitations: Most thyroid-expanded clonotypes exceeding 0.001 frequency were also found in blood. Its predictions of ophthalmopathy progression gave the model over 65% sensitivity and 72.22% specificity. Separation of ophthalmopathy from stable hyperthyroidism was achieved by a 13-signature model, at 85% to 90% sensitivity and just over 80% specificity.

The receptor's source is a woman under 30 with Graves' ophthalmopathy. The chain recombines TRBV7-2 with TRBJ2-6; D gene uncertain. Sequenced material: peripheral blood. Written as DNA, the CDR3 is TGTGCCAGCAGGATCGCTGGGGCCAACGTCCTGACTTTC. It codes for CASRIAGANVLTF.